The sequence of this T cell receptor beta chain was determined in a study of T cell changes during pregnancy in multiple sclerosis. Here immunoSEQ multiplex PCR was the method, and the copy in TCRdb shows in-frame clones only, minus some. Among around 35,000 clones listed, more than 85% were seen once. Trimming shortened V by 4 bases and J by 8 bases, and 17 bases separated the two germline ends. Per the germline V gene, CDR1 is PRHDT and CDR2 is FYEKMQ (reference sequence). This CDR3 contains 15 residues. This clone was found once. J is TRBJ1-4 and V is TRBV13, with a tentative D call TRBD1 (5 bases). The source is a female donor with multiple sclerosis, enrolled in a pregnancy study. Sample: CD4+ T cells from peripheral blood mononuclear cells, taken in the second trimester of pregnancy. The CDR3 DNA is TGTGCCAGCAGCTCAATGGCAGGACACGGCGAAAAACTGTTTTTT. Protein product: CASSSMAGHGEKLFF.